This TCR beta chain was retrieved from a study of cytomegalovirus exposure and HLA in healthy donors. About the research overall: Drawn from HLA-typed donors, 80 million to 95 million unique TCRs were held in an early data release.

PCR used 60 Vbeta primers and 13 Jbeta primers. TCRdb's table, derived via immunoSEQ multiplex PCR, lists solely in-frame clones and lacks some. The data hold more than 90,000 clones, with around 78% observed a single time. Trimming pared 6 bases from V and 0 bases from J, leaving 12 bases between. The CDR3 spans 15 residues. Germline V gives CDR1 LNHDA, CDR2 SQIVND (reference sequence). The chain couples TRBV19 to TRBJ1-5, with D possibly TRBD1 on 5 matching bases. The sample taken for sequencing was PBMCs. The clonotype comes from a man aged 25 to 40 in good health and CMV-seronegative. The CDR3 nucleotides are TGTGCCAGTAGCGGCGGGGGATATAGCAATCAGCCCCAGCATTTT. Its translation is CASSGGGYSNQPQHF.